This T cell receptor (beta chain) was profiled in a study of cytomegalovirus exposure and HLA in healthy donors. As for the study in general: Prior work identified around 100 million unique TCR beta sequences in some 200 million T cells.

The PCR was carried out with 60 Vbeta primers and 13 Jbeta primers. Data came from immunoSEQ multiplex PCR; TCRdb stores just in-frame clones and leaves some out. Here the sample spans about 98,000 clones, roughly 70% being singletons. Donors in the study were healthy people who gave bone marrow. The study's findings and limits: Equally common other TCR beta chains were less clonally expanded than HLA-associated ones, a later analysis found.

On this clone: Its antigen is currently unknown.

What was sequenced was PBMCs. This clonotype was obtained from a male donor in good health and CMV-seronegative.

The chain's CDR3 is CASSPLGSSYNEQFF. CDR3 nucleotide sequence: TGTGCCAGCAGCCCCCTAGGGAGCTCCTACAATGAGCAGTTCTTC. V is TRBV9 and J is TRBJ2-1, with D tentatively TRBD2 (5 bases). V was clipped by 4 bases and J by 0 bases, with 11 bases between them. CDR1 is SGDLS and CDR2 is YYNGEE in the germline V gene. The CDR3 contains 15 residues.